A selection of T cell receptor beta chains follows, all from one sample in a study of cytomegalovirus exposure and HLA in healthy donors. Using immunoSEQ multiplex PCR, the repertoire was profiled, and TCRdb retains in-frame clones only, with some absent. There are roughly 170,000 clones in the sample; roughly four fifths occur only once, and 2.5% to 3% lies in the top ten. The sample consisted of PBMCs. The receptors were sampled from a young woman in good health and CMV-seropositive. CDR3s include the opening cysteine and the closing phenylalanine or tryptophan. D genes are given only for firm matches. Rows may omit the clone size; those that give it use once, few, many or a size class.

TRBJ1-1 TRBV5-1 - - TGCGCCAGCAGCTTGGAGGCAGGGGTGAACACTGAAGCTTTCTTT CASSLEAGVNTEAFF
TRBJ2-7 TRBV5-4 - TRBD2 TGTGCCAGCAGCAGGACCCTTCAAGCGGGGGGGCCTCGGGAGCAGTACTTC CASSRTLQAGGPREQYF
TRBJ2-7 TRBV7-9 once - TGTGCCAGCAGCTCCCCGGGGAATTACTACGAGCAGTACTTC CASSSPGNYYEQYF
TRBJ2-5 TRBV7-7 once - TGTGCCAGCAGCTTGTGGGGGGGGGCAGAGACCCAGTACTTC CASSLWGGAETQYF
TRBJ2-7 TRBV13 - TRBD1 TGTGCCAGCAGCTTGGGGACAGGGGGCTACGAGCAGTACTTC CASSLGTGGYEQYF
TRBJ1-6 TRBV30 - TRBD1 TGTGCCCGGAGGGACAGATTGTTGATTGTGACACCCCTCCACTTT CARRDRLLIVTPLHF
TRBJ1-2 TRBV7-8 - - TGTGCCAGCAGCACACAGGACAGAAACTTCTATGGCTACACCTTC CASSTQDRNFYGYTF
TRBJ1-2 TRBV5-4 - TRBD1 TGTGCCAGCACACAGGGGGCTGATGGCTACACCTTC CASTQGADGYTF
TRBJ1-1 TRBV6-5 once - TGTGCCAGCCAACTATTCGGGGGAGGGAACACTGAAGCTTTCTTT CASQLFGGGNTEAFF
TRBJ1-2 TRBV29-1 - TRBD1 TGCAGCGCCACAAGACAGGGGGCAGGGGGCTACACCTTC CSATRQGAGGYTF
TRBJ2-1 TRBV19 - - TGTGCCAGTAGTCCCCAGGGGGGCTCCTACAATGAGCAGTTCTTC CASSPQGGSYNEQFF
TRBJ1-2 TRBV5-8 - - TGTGCCAGCAGCCCCCGCAGCTATGGCTACACCTTC CASSPRSYGYTF
TRBJ2-7 TRBV9 - TRBD2 TGTGCCAGCAGCGCGAAGACTAGCGGGGGGCCTAACGAGCAGTACTTC CASSAKTSGGPNEQYF
TRBJ1-1 TRBV19 - - TGTGCCAGTAGTCCTCAGGGGTTCGGCACTGAAGCTTTCTTT CASSPQGFGTEAFF
TRBJ1-2 TRBV5-4 - - TGTGCCAGCAGCTCACTAAAGGTGGGTTATGGCTACACCTTC CASSSLKVGYGYTF
TRBJ1-2 TRBV18 - TRBD1 TGTGCCAGCTCACCGGGACAGGGCTTTGGGTATGGCTACACCTTC CASSPGQGFGYGYTF
TRBJ1-5 TRBV2 - - TGTGCCAGCAGCACGGGACTTACCAACAATCAGCCCCAGCATTTT CASSTGLTNNQPQHF
TRBJ1-6 TRBV7-9 - TRBD1 TGTGCCAGCAGCGGGGGACAGGGGGAATTACCCCTCCACTTT CASSGGQGELPLHF
TRBJ2-1 TRBV4-3 - TRBD2 TGCGCCAGCAGCCAACCACAAGCGGGGGGGCATATCAATGAGCAGTTCTTC CASSQPQAGGHINEQFF